Listed here are 22 T cell receptor beta chains from one sample, sequenced in a study of Graves' ophthalmopathy and Graves' hyperthyroidism. The TCR beta CDR3 regions underwent amplification from RNA transcripts. First-round RT-PCR employed HTBI primers, with a second-round multiplex PCR after it. One entry per CDR3 protein, called by TCRdb with MiXCR from the multiplex PCR reads. The sample consists of hundreds of thousands of distinct CDR3 sequences, more than 40% of them appearing once. Sequencing input: peripheral blood. Source of these receptors: an adult man with Graves' ophthalmopathy.

In this sample, this clonotype turned up a few times. The chain carries TRBV19 and TRBJ2-7; D possibly uses TRBD1 or TRBD2 (5 bases each). V was cut by 3 bases and J by 2 bases, with 14 bases left in between. CDR1 is LNHDA and CDR2 is SQIVND in the germline V gene (reference sequence). The CDR3 sequence is 15 residues long. CDR3 DNA sequence: TGTGCCAGTAGTATGCACCGGGACGGACCCTACGAGCAGTACTTC. This translates into CASSMHRDGPYEQYF. The full variable domain, its missing parts supplied by reference TRBV19 and TRBJ2-7, is DGGITQSPKYLFRKEGQNVTLSCEQNLNHDAMYWYRQDPGQGLRLIYYSQIVNDFQKGDIAEGYSVSREKKESFPLTVTSAQKNPTAFYLCASSMHRDGPYEQYFGPGTRLTVT.

The gene calls are TRBV4-2 and TRBJ1-1; TRBD1 agrees at 11 bases. Germline CDR1 and CDR2: LGHNA and YNFKEQ. This CDR3 is built from 16 residues. V lost 0 bases, J lost 4 bases, and 4 bases stayed unmatched. Written as DNA, the CDR3 is TGTGCCAGCAGCCAAGAAGAAGGGACAGGGGGCACTGAAGCTTTCTTT. It specifies CASSQEEGTGGTEAFF.

This chain connects TRBV11-2 to TRBJ2-1; the D gene is possibly TRBD1 (6 bases). Trimming removed 5 bases at V and 9 bases at J, with 11 bases between. Per germline, CDR1 SGHAT and CDR2 FQNNGV. There are 12 residues in the CDR3. The CDR3 spells CASSRGNVEQFF. CDR3 sequence (DNA): TGTGCCAGCAGCAGGGGGAATGTTGAGCAGTTCTTC.

As regards this clonotype: The germline gene is not matched at one end of the junction; a read error may be the cause. The genes are TRBV5-1 and TRBJ2-7; 8 positions agree with TRBD1. The CDR3 is 15 amino acids. The V gene's germline CDR1 is SGHRS and CDR2 YFSETQ. CDR3 bases: TGTGCCAGCAGCCTCCTTAATCCGACAGGGGACGAGCAGTACTTC. Amino acid sequence: CASSLLNPTGDEQYF.

As concerns this clonotype: A much more abundant neighbour one base away suggests this may be a read error. The rearrangement joins TRBV25-1 to TRBJ1-4; TRBD1 matches at 9 bases. Germline V gene data show CDR1 as MGHDK and CDR2 as SYGVNS. The V segment lost 7 bases and the J segment 6 bases; nucleotides outside the gene matches: 18. This CDR3 has 18 residues. The CDR3 loop reads CASTLEAGTGTIHEKLFF. Here the CDR3 DNA reads TGTGCCAGCACCCTGGAGGCGGGGACAGGGACGATTCATGAAAAACTGTTTTTT.

A note on this clonotype: This clone may be a read error of a much larger clone one base away. The chain combines TRBV19 with TRBJ1-1; D ambiguous. This CDR3 contains 11 residues. Germline V gene sequence: CDR1 LNHDA, CDR2 SQIVND (reference sequence). The CDR3 DNA reads as TGTGCCAGTATGTTTGACACTCAAGCTTTCTTT. Translating gives CASMFDTQAFF.

Regarding this clonotype: This may stem from a read error, because a much larger clone lies one nucleotide away. The V and J genes are TRBV7-8 and TRBJ2-2; no clear D gene. Per the germline V gene, CDR1 is SGHVS and CDR2 is FQNEAQ. CDR3 length: 13 amino acids. The CDR3 region is CASRLDLTEELFF. CDR3 nucleotide sequence: TGTGCCAGCAGGCTAGATTTGACCGAGGAGCTGTTTTTT.

This clonotype appeared many times. The chain employs TRBV20-1 and TRBJ1-4; 7 bases line up with TRBD1. The length of the CDR3 is 15 residues. The trim removed 1 base at V and 8 bases at J, leaving 10 bases unmatched. Germline V CDR1 and CDR2: DFQATT, SNEGSKA (reference sequence). In DNA form, the CDR3 reads TGCAGTGCTAGAGCTGAAGGACAGGCCAGAGAAAAACTGTTTTTT. It codes for CSARAEGQAREKLFF.

A note on this clonotype: A much larger clone lies one base from this, so it may be a read error. This chain uses TRBV10-3 with TRBJ2-2; D ambiguous. The CDR3 consists of 14 residues. The germline V gene encodes CDR1 ENHRY and CDR2 SYGVKD. CDR3 nucleotide sequence: TGTGCCGTCAGTGGGGTTTTGAACACCGGGGAGCTGTTTTTT. This gives the protein CAVSGVLNTGELFF.

The chain joins TRBV29-1 to TRBJ2-6; the D is unclear. Between the trimmed V and J ends, which lost 2 bases and 5 bases, there was a span of 4 bases. The CDR3 spans 12 residues. The germline CDR1 and CDR2 sequences are SQVTM and ANQGSEA. For the CDR3, the DNA is TGCAGCGTTGAACAGTGGGCCAACGTCCTGACTTTC. Its translation is CSVEQWANVLTF.

The chain carries TRBV7-3 and TRBJ2-2; D is undetermined. CDR3 size: 14 residues. Germline CDR1 is SGHTA and CDR2 is FQGTGA. Trimming left V 2 bases short and J 3 bases short, with 7 bases between. The CDR3 bases are TGTGCCAGCAGCTTAGGTATCCACACCGGGGAGCTGTTTTTT. This sequence encodes CASSLGIHTGELFF.

This clonotype was detected ten times or more. This chain links TRBV7-2 with TRBJ2-5, with 15 bases fitting TRBD2. V was clipped by 2 bases and J by 4 bases; unmatched bases: 5. Germline loops: CDR1 SGHTA, CDR2 FQGNSA. CDR3 length: 17 residues. The DNA for the CDR3 is TGTGCCAGCAGCTTACACGGACTAGCGGGAGGGATAGAGACCCAGTACTTC. It is translated as CASSLHGLAGGIETQYF. The complete variable domain, with remaining parts taken from reference TRBV7-2 and TRBJ2-5, reads GAGVSQSPSNKVTEKGKDVELRCDPISGHTALYWYRQSLGQGLEFLIYFQGNSAPDKSGLPSDRFSAERTGGSVSTLTIQRTQQEDSAVYLCASSLHGLAGGIETQYFGPGTRLLVL.

The chain joins TRBV4-1 to TRBJ1-5, with unresolved D. The CDR3 runs 16 residues. Germline V gene sequence: CDR1 MGHRA, CDR2 YSYEKL. Trimming removed 0 bases from V and 5 bases from J, with 14 bases in between. Here the CDR3 DNA reads TGCGCCAGCAGCCAAGATTTGTTTGGCAGTTATCAGCCCCAGCATTTT. Translation gives CASSQDLFGSYQPQHF.

The genes are TRBV11-2 and TRBJ1-2; no firm D call. The CDR3 extends over 15 amino acids. The germline V gene encodes CDR1 SGHAT and CDR2 FQNNGV. The germline V and J ends were trimmed by 3 bases and 8 bases, with 19 bases remaining between them. The CDR3 DNA sequence: TGTGCCAGCAGCTTGGAAGCTAGCGGGAGTTGGGGCTACACCTTC. Amino acid sequence: CASSLEASGSWGYTF. The full variable domain, its missing parts supplied by reference TRBV11-2 and TRBJ1-2, is EAGVAQSPRYKIIEKRQSVAFWCNPISGHATLYWYQQILGQGPKLLIQFQNNGVVDDSQLPKDRFSAERLKGVDSTLKIQPAKLEDSAVYLCASSLEASGSWGYTFGSGTRLTVV.

There are a few counts of this clonotype. The V gene is TRBV4-2, the J gene TRBJ1-1, with D possibly TRBD1 on 6 matching bases. CDR3 length equals 16 residues. CDR1 is LGHNA and CDR2 is YNFKEQ in the germline V gene. V lost 0 bases, J lost 3 bases, and 14 bases lay in between. The CDR3 reads CASSQDRRGRYTEAFF. CDR3 nucleotide sequence: TGTGCCAGCAGCCAAGATAGGAGGGGGAGATACACTGAAGCTTTCTTT.

The rearrangement uses TRBV6-6 and TRBJ2-7; perhaps D is TRBD1 or TRBD2 (6 bases each). Germline loops: CDR1 MNHNY, CDR2 SVGAGI (reference sequence). Trimming cost V 3 bases and J 0 bases, with 12 bases left between them. The CDR3 loop spans 15 amino acids. The CDR3 coding sequence is TGTGCCAGCAGTTATACGCGGGACACCTCCTACGAGCAGTACTTC. It is translated as CASSYTRDTSYEQYF.

In its sample, this clonotype was seen many times. The chain couples TRBV19 to TRBJ1-5; D might be TRBD1 (6 bases). Germline assignment: CDR1 LNHDA and CDR2 SQIVND (reference sequence). This CDR3 contains 13 residues. With 11 bases removed from V and 0 bases from J, the gap between germline ends came to 11 bases. The CDR3 here is CAGQGNSNQPQHF. CDR3 DNA: TGTGCCGGGCAGGGGAATAGCAATCAGCCCCAGCATTTT.

This clonotype came up many times. The chain couples TRBV6-2 or TRBV6-3 to TRBJ2-6; TRBD2 might be the D (6 bases). V dropped 8 bases and J dropped 0 bases, with 11 bases sitting between them. The V gene's germline CDR1 is MNHEY and CDR2 SVGEGT. This CDR3 comprises 15 residues. CDR3: CASGGTASGANVLTF. As DNA, the CDR3 is TGTGCCAGCGGAGGGACGGCCTCTGGGGCCAACGTCCTGACTTTC.

This clonotype was detected ten times or more. The rearrangement uses TRBV20-1 and TRBJ1-4; D is uncertain. The V gene lost 3 bases and the J gene lost 10 bases, with 6 bases spanning the gap. Germline V CDR1 and CDR2: DFQATT, SNEGSKA (reference sequence). The CDR3 has 10 amino acids. The CDR3 nucleotides read TGCAGTGCTAGTCCTCGAAAACTGTTTTTT. Its protein is CSASPRKLFF.

This clonotype has a count of ten or more. This chain joins TRBV12-3 or TRBV12-4 and TRBJ1-5, with 10 bases matching TRBD1. This CDR3 is built from 17 residues. V was pared by 3 bases and J by 6 bases, with 11 bases of the junction left unmatched. The CDR3 nucleotides are TGTGCCAGCAGTTTGTATTGGGGACAGGGGAGTATTCAGCCCCAGCATTTT. This sequence encodes CASSLYWGQGSIQPQHF.

This clonotype was seen repeatedly, ten times or more. CDR3 bases: TGCGCCAGCAGCTCCCGGACAGGATCCAACGGGGGAAACACCATATATTTT. This sequence encodes CASSSRTGSNGGNTIYF. The rearrangement uses TRBV5-1 and TRBJ1-3; 7 bases line up with TRBD1. CDR3 length: 17 residues. The trim removed 3 bases at V and 4 bases at J, leaving 13 bases unmatched. Germline V gene lookup returns CDR1 SGHRS and CDR2 YFSETQ.

This clonotype was detected ten times or more. The chain recombines TRBV14 with TRBJ1-2, with D unresolved. Germline CDR1 is SGHDN and CDR2 is FVKESK. Deletions cut 0 bases from V and 1 base from J, with 9 bases between. This CDR3 is 15 amino acids long. CDR3 in amino acids: CASSQDLVDNYGYTF. The CDR3 DNA is TGTGCCAGCAGCCAAGATCTAGTGGATAACTATGGCTACACCTTC.